Each of the 5 T cell receptor beta chains below was sequenced from the same sample in a study of CXCR4 blockade with PD-1 therapy in pancreatic cancer. Clones were sequenced by immunoSEQ multiplex PCR, and TCRdb holds only the in-frame ones, with some missing. The repertoire holds approximately 720 clones, with around 40% as singletons. The sample comprised tumor tissue. The receptors stem from a human donor with pancreatic ductal adenocarcinoma.

In its sample, this clone ranks as hyperexpanded. J is TRBJ2-7 and V is TRBV19; TRBD1 matches at 9 bases. The CDR3 spans 15 residues. V lost 7 bases and J lost 4; bases outside the gene matches: 11. The germline gives CDR1 LNHDA, CDR2 SQIVND (reference sequence). This CDR3 is CASKVSGTGLYEQYF. For the CDR3, the DNA is TGTGCCAGTAAGGTATCCGGGACAGGGTTATACGAGCAGTACTTC.

By proportion, this clone is large. This chain uses TRBV9 with TRBJ2-7, with 8 bases lining up with TRBD2. Trimming took 2 bases from V and 4 from J; bases not matched to a gene: 5. CDR3 length: 14 amino acids. The germline V gene has CDR1 SGDLS and CDR2 YYNGEE. The CDR3 DNA is TGTGCCAGCAGCGTCACGGGAGGGGAATACGAGCAGTACTTC. Protein product: CASSVTGGEYEQYF.

The CDR3 sequence: CASTPFGQNTEAFF. The CDR3 coding sequence is TGTGCCAGTACCCCCTTTGGGCAGAACACTGAAGCTTTCTTT. The rearrangement links TRBV19 to TRBJ1-1, with D unclear. Germline values: CDR1 LNHDA, CDR2 SQIVND (reference sequence). V lost 7 bases and J 1 base, leaving 13 bases between the germline ends. The CDR3 is 14 amino acids.

The genes are TRBV11-3 and TRBJ2-7; tentatively, D is TRBD1 or TRBD2 (5 bases each). The V end was cut by 5 bases, the J end by 3 bases, with 20 bases between. The CDR3 is 16 amino acids. CDR1 is SGHNT and CDR2 is YENEEA in the germline V gene. This CDR3 reads CASSSGAGGVGYEQYF. The CDR3 nucleotides read TGTGCCAGCAGCAGTGGGGCCGGAGGCGTGGGCTACGAGCAGTACTTC.

The rearrangement uses TRBV29-1 and TRBJ1-1; D not certain. The CDR3 is 13 amino acids. V dropped 0 bases and J dropped 5 bases, with 10 bases sitting between them. The germline CDR1 and CDR2 sequences are SQVTM and ANQGSEA. The CDR3 sequence is CSVEENTGTEAFF. The CDR3 region has the DNA TGCAGCGTTGAAGAGAACACGGGGACTGAAGCTTTCTTT.